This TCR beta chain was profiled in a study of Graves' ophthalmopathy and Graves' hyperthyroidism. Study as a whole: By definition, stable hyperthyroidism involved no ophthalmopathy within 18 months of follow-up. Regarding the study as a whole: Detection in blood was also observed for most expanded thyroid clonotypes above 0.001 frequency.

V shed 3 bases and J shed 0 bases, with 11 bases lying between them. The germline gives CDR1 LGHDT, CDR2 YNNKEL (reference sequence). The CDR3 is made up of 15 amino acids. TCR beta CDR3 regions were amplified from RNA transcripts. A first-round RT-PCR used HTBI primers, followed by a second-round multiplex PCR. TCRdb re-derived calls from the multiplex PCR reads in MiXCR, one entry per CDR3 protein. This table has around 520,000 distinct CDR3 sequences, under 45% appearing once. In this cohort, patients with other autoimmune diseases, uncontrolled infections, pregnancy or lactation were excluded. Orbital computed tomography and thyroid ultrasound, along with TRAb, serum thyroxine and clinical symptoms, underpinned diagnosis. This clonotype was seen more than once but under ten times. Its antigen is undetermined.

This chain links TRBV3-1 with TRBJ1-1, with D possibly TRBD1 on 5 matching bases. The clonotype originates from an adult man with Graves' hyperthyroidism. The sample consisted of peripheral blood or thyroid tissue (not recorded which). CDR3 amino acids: CASSQAGMLNTEAFF. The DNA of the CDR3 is TGTGCCAGCAGCCAGGCAGGGATGTTGAACACTGAAGCTTTCTTT.